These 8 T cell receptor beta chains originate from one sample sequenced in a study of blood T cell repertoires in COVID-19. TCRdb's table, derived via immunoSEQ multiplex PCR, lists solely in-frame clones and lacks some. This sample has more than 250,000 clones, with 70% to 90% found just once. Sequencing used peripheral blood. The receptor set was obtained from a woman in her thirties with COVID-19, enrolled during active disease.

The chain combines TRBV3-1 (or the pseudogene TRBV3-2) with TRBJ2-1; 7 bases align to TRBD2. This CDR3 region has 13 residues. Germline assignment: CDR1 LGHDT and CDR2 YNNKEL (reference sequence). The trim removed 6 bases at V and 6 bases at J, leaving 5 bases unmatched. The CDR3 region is CASRAGLGNEQFF. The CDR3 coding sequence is TGTGCCAGCAGAGCTGGACTAGGCAATGAGCAGTTCTTC.

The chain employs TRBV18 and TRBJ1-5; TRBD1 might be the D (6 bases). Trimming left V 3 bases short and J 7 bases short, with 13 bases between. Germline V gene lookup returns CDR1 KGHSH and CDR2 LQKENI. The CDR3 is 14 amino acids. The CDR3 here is CASSPTNDRQPQHF. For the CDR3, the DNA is TGTGCCAGCTCACCTACGAACGACAGGCAGCCCCAGCATTTT. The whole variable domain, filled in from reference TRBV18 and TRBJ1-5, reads NAGVMQNPRHLVRRRGQEARLRCSPMKGHSHVYWYRQLPEEGLKFMVYLQKENIIDESGMPKERFSAEFPKEGPSILRIQQVVRGDSAAYFCASSPTNDRQPQHFGDGTRLSIL.

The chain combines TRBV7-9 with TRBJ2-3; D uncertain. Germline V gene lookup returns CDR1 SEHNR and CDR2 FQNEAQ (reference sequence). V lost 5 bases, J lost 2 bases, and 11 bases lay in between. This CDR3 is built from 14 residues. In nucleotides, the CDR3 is TGTGCCAGCAGCCGCCAGACAAACACAGATACGCAGTATTTT. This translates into CASSRQTNTDTQYF.

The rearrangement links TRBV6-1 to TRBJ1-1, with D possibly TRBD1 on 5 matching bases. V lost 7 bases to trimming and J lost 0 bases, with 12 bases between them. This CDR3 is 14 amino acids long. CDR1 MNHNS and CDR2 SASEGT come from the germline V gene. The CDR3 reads CASNLDSLNTEAFF. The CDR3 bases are TGTGCCAGCAACCTCGACAGTTTGAACACTGAAGCTTTCTTT.

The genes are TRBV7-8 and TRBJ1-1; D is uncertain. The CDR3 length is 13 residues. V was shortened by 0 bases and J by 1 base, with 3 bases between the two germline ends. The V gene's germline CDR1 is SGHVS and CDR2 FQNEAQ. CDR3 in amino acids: CASSLAWNTEAFF. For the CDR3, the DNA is TGTGCCAGCAGCTTAGCCTGGAACACTGAAGCTTTCTTT. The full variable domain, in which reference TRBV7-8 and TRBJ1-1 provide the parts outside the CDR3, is GAGVSQSPRYKVAKRGQDVALRCDPISGHVSLFWYQQALGQGPEFLTYFQNEAQLDKSGLPSDRFFAERPEGSVSTLKIQRTQQEDSAVYLCASSLAWNTEAFFGQGTRLTVV.

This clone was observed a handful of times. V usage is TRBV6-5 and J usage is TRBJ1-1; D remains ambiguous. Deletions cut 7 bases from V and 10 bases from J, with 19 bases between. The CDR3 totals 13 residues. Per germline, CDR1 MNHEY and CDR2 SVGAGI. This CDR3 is CASTNQIGRGAFF. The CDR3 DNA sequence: TGTGCCAGCACCAACCAAATCGGCCGGGGAGCTTTCTTT.

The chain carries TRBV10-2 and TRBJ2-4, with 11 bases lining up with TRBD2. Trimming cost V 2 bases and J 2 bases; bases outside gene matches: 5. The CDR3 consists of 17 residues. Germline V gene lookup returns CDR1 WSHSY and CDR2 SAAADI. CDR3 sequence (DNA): TGCGCCAGCAGTGAGATTAGCGGGGGGGGGACCAAAAACATTCAGTACTTC. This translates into CASSEISGGGTKNIQYF.

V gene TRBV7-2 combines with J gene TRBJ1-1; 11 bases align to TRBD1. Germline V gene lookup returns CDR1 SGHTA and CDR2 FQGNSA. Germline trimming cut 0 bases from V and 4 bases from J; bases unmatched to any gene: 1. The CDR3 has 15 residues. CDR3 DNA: TGTGCCAGCAGCTTAGCGGGGACAGGGGGCACTGAAGCTTTCTTT. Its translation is CASSLAGTGGTEAFF.